Each of the 8 T cell receptor beta chains below was sequenced from the same sample in a study of T cell responses to AZD1222 COVID-19 vaccine. The repertoire was sequenced with immunoSEQ multiplex PCR; TCRdb's copy has only in-frame clones and lacks some. The sample has about 93,000 clones; approximately 83% are singletons. The starting material was peripheral blood, obtained on day 0 of AZD1222 vaccination. These TCRs come from an adult in good health.

J is TRBJ2-7 and V is TRBV18; 10 bases agree with TRBD2. V lost 6 bases to trimming and J lost 0 bases; unmatched junction nucleotides: 11. Germline CDR1 is KGHSH and CDR2 is LQKENI. The CDR3 consists of 17 residues. The DNA for the CDR3 is TGTGCCAGCTCCCCTATTGGTACTAGCGGGACCTCCTACGAGCAGTACTTC. Translated: CASSPIGTSGTSYEQYF.

V is TRBV7-2 and J is TRBJ2-3; 8 positions match TRBD1. The CDR3 runs to 14 residues. With 7 bases clipped from V and 0 bases from J, the junction kept 3 bases outside the gene matches. Per germline, CDR1 SGHTA and CDR2 FQGNSA. The CDR3 sequence is CASNNRGSTDTQYF. The DNA of the CDR3 is TGTGCCAGCAATAACAGGGGGAGCACAGATACGCAGTATTTT.

This chain joins TRBV15 and TRBJ2-7; 9 bases are shared with TRBD2. V lost 0 bases to trimming and J lost 6 bases; unmatched junction nucleotides: 6. The germline V gene encodes CDR1 LNHNV and CDR2 YYDKDF (reference sequence). The CDR3 contains 15 residues. The CDR3: CATSRDGGLASEQYF. The CDR3 DNA reads as TGTGCCACCAGCAGAGATGGGGGACTAGCTTCCGAGCAGTACTTC.

V gene TRBV7-8 combines with J gene TRBJ2-1, with TRBD1 matching over 7 bases. The CDR3 contains 14 residues. Germline V lookup: CDR1 SGHVS, CDR2 FQNEAQ. V was pared by 2 bases and J by 7 bases, with 5 bases of the junction left unmatched. This chain's CDR3 is CASSLNTGVNEQFF. The CDR3 DNA reads as TGTGCCAGCAGCTTAAATACAGGGGTAAATGAGCAGTTCTTC.

The DNA of the CDR3 is TGTGCCAGCCGCGGGAGCGGCCGGGAGCAGTTCTTC. Translating it yields CASRGSGREQFF. The chain links TRBV2 to TRBJ2-1; the match to TRBD2 covers 7 bases. The V and J ends lost 8 bases and 10 bases, in that order; junction bases with no gene match: 8. CDR3 length: 12 amino acids. Germline CDR1 SNHLY, CDR2 FYNNEI.

This chain links TRBV28 with TRBJ2-7, with a possible D match to TRBD1 (6 bases). The CDR3 runs 17 residues. The V end was cut by 5 bases, the J end by 5 bases, with 25 bases between. The V gene's germline CDR1 is MDHEN and CDR2 SYDVKM. CDR3 sequence (DNA): TGTGCCAGCAGTCCGACAGGACCCCTGGGTCTGAATGACGAGCAGTACTTC. It translates to CASSPTGPLGLNDEQYF.

This clone was observed a few times. This chain connects TRBV11-2 to TRBJ2-1; D ambiguous. The germline V and J ends were trimmed by 2 bases and 6 bases, with 8 bases remaining between them. The CDR3 covers 13 residues. Germline CDR1 reads SGHAT; CDR2 reads FQNNGV. The CDR3 DNA reads TGTGCCAGCAGCTTACTCACTACCAATGAGCAGTTCTTC. Its protein is CASSLLTTNEQFF.

This chain joins TRBV10-3 and TRBJ1-4; the D is unclear. V lost 3 bases to trimming and J lost 6 bases, with 14 bases between them. The CDR3 loop spans 15 amino acids. Germline-derived CDR1 and CDR2 are ENHRY and SYGVKD. CDR3 in amino acids: CAISDEEEIYEKLFF. CDR3 bases: TGTGCCATCAGTGATGAGGAGGAGATTTATGAAAAACTGTTTTTT.